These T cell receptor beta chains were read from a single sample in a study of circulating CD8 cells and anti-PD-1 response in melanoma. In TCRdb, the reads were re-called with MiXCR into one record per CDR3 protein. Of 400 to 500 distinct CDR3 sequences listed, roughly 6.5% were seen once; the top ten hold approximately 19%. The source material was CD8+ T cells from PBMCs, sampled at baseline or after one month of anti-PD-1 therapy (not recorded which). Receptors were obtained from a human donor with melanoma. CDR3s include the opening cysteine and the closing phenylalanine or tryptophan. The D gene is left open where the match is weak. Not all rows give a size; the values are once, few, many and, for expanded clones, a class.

CDR3 DNA: TGTGCCAGCAGTTACAGAGCATACGAGCAGTACTTC; CDR3 protein: CASSYRAYEQYF; D gene: .; J gene: TRBJ2-7; V gene: TRBV28; clone size: medium-sized
CDR3 DNA: TGTGCCAGCAGTGAATCGTTGGGGGGTCTCTATGAGCAGTTCTTC; CDR3 protein: CASSESLGGLYEQFF; D gene: .; J gene: TRBJ2-1; V gene: TRBV2; clone size: large
CDR3 DNA: TGTGCCAGCAGCTCCGGTTGGGAGCAGTTCTTC; CDR3 protein: CASSSGWEQFF; D gene: .; J gene: TRBJ2-1; V gene: TRBV2; clone size: large
CDR3 DNA: TGTGCCAGCAGCGAGACTAGCGCCAACAATGAGCAGTTCTTC; CDR3 protein: CASSETSANNEQFF; D gene: TRBD2; J gene: TRBJ2-1; V gene: TRBV7-3; clone size: large
CDR3 DNA: TGTGCCAGTAGTCCTCTATGGGCCCTGAACACTGAAGCTTTCTTT; CDR3 protein: CASSPLWALNTEAFF; D gene: .; J gene: TRBJ1-1; V gene: TRBV19; clone size: medium-sized
CDR3 DNA: TGTGCCAGCAGCTTGCGTGGGGGGGCCCCGGGCACAGATACGCAGTATTTT; CDR3 protein: CASSLRGGAPGTDTQYF; D gene: .; J gene: TRBJ2-3; V gene: TRBV5-4; clone size: large
CDR3 DNA: TGTGCCAGCAGCTTAGAAAACGCCTTACCCTACGAGCAGTACTTC; CDR3 protein: CASSLENALPYEQYF; D gene: .; J gene: TRBJ2-7; V gene: TRBV7-2; clone size: large
CDR3 DNA: TGTGCCAGCAGTTACTCTGTCTGGGGTCGAGGGTTTACTGAGCAGTTCTTC; CDR3 protein: CASSYSVWGRGFTEQFF; D gene: .; J gene: TRBJ2-1; V gene: TRBV6-2/TRBV6-3; clone size: medium-sized
CDR3 DNA: TGTGCCACCAGCAGAGATCCAGGGGATAGCACTGAAGCTTTCTTT; CDR3 protein: CATSRDPGDSTEAFF; D gene: .; J gene: TRBJ1-1; V gene: TRBV15; clone size: medium-sized
CDR3 DNA: TGTGCCAGCAGTCCATTTACAGGGAGCTCTGGAAACACCATATATTTT; CDR3 protein: CASSPFTGSSGNTIYF; D gene: .; J gene: TRBJ1-3; V gene: TRBV28; clone size: large
CDR3 DNA: TGCAGCGCTGAGGGCGGGAGTAATTACAAAGAGCAGTCCTTC; CDR3 protein: CSAEGGSNYKEQSF; D gene: TRBD2; J gene: TRBJ2-1; V gene: TRBV29-1; clone size: .
CDR3 DNA: TGTGCCAGCAGTTTAACAGCGCACTCTGGAAACACCATATATTTT; CDR3 protein: CASSLTAHSGNTIYF; D gene: .; J gene: TRBJ1-3; V gene: TRBV27; clone size: large
CDR3 DNA: TGTGCCAGCAGCCAAGATTTGACGGGGCGGACAGATACGCAGTATTTT; CDR3 protein: CASSQDLTGRTDTQYF; D gene: .; J gene: TRBJ2-3; V gene: TRBV3-1; clone size: large
CDR3 DNA: TGCAGCGTTGAAATAGCCGACAGGAGGAGCACAGATACGCAGTATTTT; CDR3 protein: CSVEIADRRSTDTQYF; D gene: .; J gene: TRBJ2-3; V gene: TRBV29-1; clone size: large
CDR3 DNA: TGTGCCAGCAGTTACGGGACTAGCGGGAGACATGAGCAGTTCTTC; CDR3 protein: CASSYGTSGRHEQFF; D gene: TRBD2; J gene: TRBJ2-1; V gene: TRBV6-5; clone size: few
CDR3 DNA: TGTGCCAGCGCTAGCGGGAGTGGGGCGCATGAGCAGTTCTTC; CDR3 protein: CASASGSGAHEQFF; D gene: TRBD2; J gene: TRBJ2-1; V gene: TRBV28; clone size: hyperexpanded
CDR3 DNA: TGTGCCAGCTCACCAAGAGGCAGGGGGGGCCACGAGCAGTACTTC; CDR3 protein: CASSPRGRGGHEQYF; D gene: .; J gene: TRBJ2-7; V gene: TRBV18; clone size: large
CDR3 DNA: TGTGCCAGTAGTGTAGATGTCTCCTACGAGCAGTACTTC; CDR3 protein: CASSVDVSYEQYF; D gene: .; J gene: TRBJ2-7; V gene: TRBV19; clone size: large
CDR3 DNA: TGTGCCAGCAAGGCCAGCGGCAACAATCAGCCCCAGCATTTT; CDR3 protein: CASKASGNNQPQHF; D gene: .; J gene: TRBJ1-5; V gene: TRBV6-1; clone size: medium-sized
CDR3 DNA: TGTGCCAGTAGTATCGGGGCATCCGTTGGCAATGAGCAGTTCTTC; CDR3 protein: CASSIGASVGNEQFF; D gene: .; J gene: TRBJ2-1; V gene: TRBV19; clone size: large
CDR3 DNA: TGTGCCAGCAGTTTATCAGCGGGCGGGTACAATGAGCAGTTCTTC; CDR3 protein: CASSLSAGGYNEQFF; D gene: .; J gene: TRBJ2-1; V gene: TRBV28; clone size: large
CDR3 DNA: TGCAGCGTTGGAGGCGGAGGCTCCTACGAGCAGTACTTC; CDR3 protein: CSVGGGGSYEQYF; D gene: .; J gene: TRBJ2-7; V gene: TRBV29-1; clone size: large
CDR3 DNA: TGTGCCAGCCTCCTCGCAGATACGCAGTATTTT; CDR3 protein: CASLLADTQYF; D gene: .; J gene: TRBJ2-3; V gene: TRBV28; clone size: large
CDR3 DNA: TGTGCCAGCAGTAAGACAGGAGCTAACTATGGCTACACCTTC; CDR3 protein: CASSKTGANYGYTF; D gene: .; J gene: TRBJ1-2; V gene: TRBV2; clone size: large
CDR3 DNA: TGTGCCAGCAGCCAACCCAATAGCGGGCGGGACATTCAGTACTTC; CDR3 protein: CASSQPNSGRDIQYF; D gene: TRBD2; J gene: TRBJ2-4; V gene: TRBV7-2; clone size: large
CDR3 DNA: TGCAGTGCTAGAGGGGTTTCAGATGAGCAGTTCTTC; CDR3 protein: CSARGVSDEQFF; D gene: .; J gene: TRBJ2-1; V gene: TRBV20-1; clone size: large
CDR3 DNA: TGTGCCAGTAGTCTCTTTCTGGCTAGCGGGAGGCCGGGGGGTGAGCAGTTCTTC; CDR3 protein: CASSLFLASGRPGGEQFF; D gene: TRBD2; J gene: TRBJ2-1; V gene: TRBV19; clone size: large
CDR3 DNA: TGCAGTGCTCTCATCGGGGAGACCCAGTACTTC; CDR3 protein: CSALIGETQYF; D gene: .; J gene: TRBJ2-5; V gene: TRBV20-1; clone size: medium-sized
CDR3 DNA: TGTGCCAGCAGTTCTGGGACTGTCAGCTCCTACAATGAGCAGTTCTTC; CDR3 protein: CASSSGTVSSYNEQFF; D gene: .; J gene: TRBJ2-1; V gene: TRBV28; clone size: large
CDR3 DNA: TGCAGCGTTGAAGAGGGCGGGAGGACCCCCTACGAGCAGTACTTC; CDR3 protein: CSVEEGGRTPYEQYF; D gene: TRBD2; J gene: TRBJ2-7; V gene: TRBV29-1; clone size: medium-sized
CDR3 DNA: TGTGCCAGCAGCCAAGGGGTCGGTGCAGCGGGAGCGGATACGCAGTATTTT; CDR3 protein: CASSQGVGAAGADTQYF; D gene: TRBD2; J gene: TRBJ2-3; V gene: TRBV14; clone size: large
CDR3 DNA: TGTGCCAGCAGCTCAGGGACTAGCGGGGTCACAGATACGCAGTATTTT; CDR3 protein: CASSSGTSGVTDTQYF; D gene: TRBD2; J gene: TRBJ2-3; V gene: TRBV7-3; clone size: large
CDR3 DNA: TGCAGTGCTAGAGCGTTTTTTGAAAGGACAGGCCCGAACACCGGGGAGCTGTTTTTT; CDR3 protein: CSARAFFERTGPNTGELFF; D gene: TRBD1; J gene: TRBJ2-2; V gene: TRBV20-1; clone size: large
CDR3 DNA: TGTGCCAGCAGCTCCCACGGGGGCTGGACCGGGGAGCTGTTTTTT; CDR3 protein: CASSSHGGWTGELFF; D gene: .; J gene: TRBJ2-2; V gene: TRBV5-6; clone size: large
CDR3 DNA: TGTGCCAGCAGTCGGGAGGGACAGGGGGGACTAGGGCCCCTCTACGAGCAGTACTTC; CDR3 protein: CASSREGQGGLGPLYEQYF; D gene: TRBD1; J gene: TRBJ2-7; V gene: TRBV5-4; clone size: few
CDR3 DNA: TGTGCCAGCAGCTTTGTTTCGGCCGCTGAAGCTTTCTTT; CDR3 protein: CASSFVSAAEAFF; D gene: .; J gene: TRBJ1-1; V gene: TRBV13; clone size: large
CDR3 DNA: TGTGCCAGTAGTCCCGACAACCATCCCAACACTGAAGCTTTCTTT; CDR3 protein: CASSPDNHPNTEAFF; D gene: .; J gene: TRBJ1-1; V gene: TRBV19; clone size: .